Shown below are 18 T cell receptor beta chains from a single sample sequenced in a study of T-cell reconstitution after alpha-beta-depleted transplantation in children. The TCRbeta library was prepared with unique molecular identifiers. A single record per CDR3 protein comes from TCRdb applying MiXCR to the PCR reads. The data hold 250,000 to 300,000 distinct CDR3 sequences, with 9.5% to 10% observed a single time. Sequencing was performed on PBMCs from the stem cell graft donor, taken from the stem cell graft. The receptor source for this set is a human donor who donated a stem cell graft to a child with SCID.

This clonotype was found a few times. The J gene is TRBJ2-1, the V gene TRBV29-1; tentatively, D is TRBD1 (5 bases). V lost 4 bases and J 6 bases, leaving 16 bases between the germline ends. The CDR3 covers 14 residues. CDR1 and CDR2 from the germline V gene are SQVTM and ANQGSEA. DNA for the CDR3: TGCAGCGTTGCCCACGCGGACAAGCCCAATGAGCAGTTCTTC. Amino acids: CSVAHADKPNEQFF.

This clonotype has a handful of counts. This sequence joins TRBV6-1 and TRBJ1-2; a weak D match, TRBD1 (5 bases). The CDR3 is made up of 16 amino acids. The germline CDR1 and CDR2 sequences are MNHNS and SASEGT. The ends were cut back, 6 bases at V and 6 bases at J, with 23 bases in the middle. The DNA of the CDR3 is TGTGCCAGCAGGGCCGAGGGGAGAATTATATTGGATGGCTACACCTTC. It translates to CASRAEGRIILDGYTF.

The V and J genes are TRBV5-1 and TRBJ2-1; 10 nucleotides line up with TRBD2. Germline-derived CDR1 and CDR2 are SGHRS and YFSETQ. Trimming removed 6 bases from V and 0 bases from J; junction bases left unmatched: 9. The CDR3 consists of 17 residues. The CDR3 nucleotides are TGCGCCAGCAACGGGGGGGGACTAGCGAGCTCCTACAATGAGCAGTTCTTC. It translates to CASNGGGLASSYNEQFF.

This clonotype was seen repeatedly, ten times or more. The rearrangement uses TRBV12-3 or TRBV12-4 and TRBJ2-3; 11 bases are shared with TRBD2. This CDR3 is built from 14 residues. Trimming removed 3 bases from V and 4 bases from J; junction bases left unmatched: 0. The CDR3 sequence is CASSFSGGADTQYF. The DNA for the CDR3 is TGTGCCAGCAGTTTTAGCGGGGGGGCAGATACGCAGTATTTT.

This chain links TRBV6-5 with TRBJ1-2; 9 nucleotides align to TRBD1. The CDR3 is 14 residues long. V was pared by 6 bases and J by 2 bases, with 4 bases of the junction left unmatched. Germline V gene lookup returns CDR1 MNHEY and CDR2 SVGAGI. The CDR3 loop is CASRVGQGNYGYTF. The CDR3 DNA sequence: TGTGCCAGCAGAGTCGGACAGGGGAACTATGGCTACACCTTC.

The rearrangement joins TRBV18 to TRBJ1-1; 11 bases agree with TRBD1. From germline, CDR1 is KGHSH and CDR2 LQKENI. This CDR3 is 15 amino acids long. V shed 4 bases, J shed 4 bases, and the junction held 5 bases outside the gene matches. CDR3 loop: CASSHPGTGGTEAFF. As DNA, the CDR3 is TGTGCCAGCTCACACCCCGGGACAGGGGGCACTGAAGCTTTCTTT.

The V call is TRBV10-3, the J call TRBJ2-7; TRBD1 matches 7 bases. Germline CDR1 is ENHRY and CDR2 is SYGVKD. V lost 5 bases to trimming and J lost 5 bases; unmatched junction nucleotides: 15. The CDR3 has 16 residues. CDR3 DNA: TGTGCCATCAGTTATGGGACAGCCACCAACGCGGACGAGCAGTACTTC. This gives the protein CAISYGTATNADEQYF.

The chain combines TRBV12-3 or TRBV12-4 with TRBJ2-7; D call uncertain. The CDR3 runs to 14 residues. V lost 8 bases to trimming and J lost 0 bases, with 14 bases between them. The CDR3 coding sequence is TGTGCCAGCCAAAGAGGCTTAAGCTCCTACGAGCAGTACTTC. The encoded protein is CASQRGLSSYEQYF.

This chain links TRBV3-1 with TRBJ2-5, with 11 nucleotides matching TRBD2. V gave up 0 bases and J gave up 5 bases; unmatched junction bases: 5. The CDR3 sequence is 16 residues long. Germline CDR1 LGHDT, CDR2 YNNKEL (reference sequence). Here the CDR3 DNA reads TGTGCCAGCAGCCAAGATCTAGCGGGGGGAAAGGAGACCCAGTACTTC. This codes for CASSQDLAGGKETQYF.

This clonotype was counted only a few times. CDR3 in DNA: TGTGCCAGCAGCCAATCGACGACAGGTTCGCTTTCTGGAAACACCATATATTTT. Protein product: CASSQSTTGSLSGNTIYF. This chain links TRBV16 with TRBJ1-3; weak D call: TRBD1 (6 bases). V lost 0 bases and J lost 1, with 16 bases in between. Per the germline V gene, CDR1 is KGHSY and CDR2 is FQNENV. The CDR3 extends over 18 amino acids.

The chain couples TRBV7-6 to TRBJ2-5; the match to TRBD2 covers 7 bases. Germline V gives CDR1 SGHVS, CDR2 FNYEAQ. J was trimmed by 1 base and V by 1 base; bases with no gene match: 6. The CDR3 totals 16 residues. The CDR3 sequence is CASSLVWGGTQETQYF. The CDR3 DNA is TGTGCCAGCAGCTTAGTGTGGGGGGGGACCCAAGAGACCCAGTACTTC.

This clonotype has a count of ten or more. The rearrangement links TRBV12-3 or TRBV12-4 to TRBJ2-2; D may be TRBD2 (5 bases). The ends were cut back, 5 bases at V and 4 bases at J, with 8 bases in the middle. CDR3 length: 13 amino acids. The CDR3 DNA reads TGTGCCAGCAGTAGCGGCCCCACCGGGGAGCTGTTTTTT. Its protein is CASSSGPTGELFF.

This clonotype was seen a few times. V usage is TRBV5-1 and J usage is TRBJ2-3; D gene unclear. V lost 4 bases and J lost 7, with 13 bases in between. The CDR3 has 13 residues. Germline-derived CDR1 and CDR2 are SGHRS and YFSETQ. The CDR3 loop reads CASSPTRLHTQYF. In nucleotides, the CDR3 is TGCGCCAGCAGCCCGACGCGGCTCCATACGCAGTATTTT.

This clonotype was detected a few times. V and J are TRBV10-3 and TRBJ2-3, with a tentative D call TRBD2 (5 bases). The CDR3 runs 14 residues. The V end lost 6 bases, the J end lost 0 bases, and 10 bases lay between the germline ends. Germline V gives CDR1 ENHRY, CDR2 SYGVKD. The CDR3 protein is CAISAAASTDTQYF. The DNA of the CDR3 is TGTGCCATCAGCGCAGCGGCAAGCACAGATACGCAGTATTTT.

The sample holds many counts of this clonotype. The germline gene is not matched at one end of the junction; a read error may be the cause. V is TRBV7-7 and J is TRBJ2-7; a weak D match, TRBD1 (5 bases). The germline gives CDR1 SSHAT, CDR2 FNYEAQ (reference sequence). This CDR3 contains 13 residues. The chain's CDR3 is CASSLGEPYEQYF. The DNA of the CDR3 is TGTGCTAGCAGCTTAGGGGAACCCTACGAGCAGTACTTC.

The CDR3 here is CASSQDMLAGRSAQYF. The CDR3 DNA follows: TGCGCCAGCAGCCAAGATATGCTAGCGGGAAGGTCCGCCCAGTACTTC. The chain couples TRBV4-1 to TRBJ2-5, with 9 bases aligning to TRBD2. The V segment lost 0 bases and the J segment 9 bases; nucleotides outside the gene matches: 11. This CDR3 comprises 16 residues. Germline CDR1 and CDR2: MGHRA and YSYEKL.

The sample holds many counts of this clonotype. J is TRBJ2-5 and V is TRBV5-1; 8 bases fit TRBD1. Germline CDR1 SGHRS, CDR2 YFSETQ. The CDR3 totals 15 residues. Losses at the gene ends were 2 bases for V and 5 bases for J; bases not matched to a gene: 8. The CDR3 loop is CASSLSGGVGETQYF. The CDR3 bases are TGCGCCAGCAGCTTATCAGGGGGCGTAGGGGAGACCCAGTACTTC. The full variable domain, in which reference TRBV5-1 and TRBJ2-5 provide the parts outside the CDR3, is KAGVTQTPRYLIKTRGQQVTLSCSPISGHRSVSWYQQTPGQGLQFLFEYFSETQRNKGNFPGRFSGRQFSNSRSEMNVSTLELGDSALYLCASSLSGGVGETQYFGPGTRLLVL.

The genes are TRBV3-1 and TRBJ2-5; possible D gene TRBD1, 5 bases. Germline lookup yields CDR1 LGHDT and CDR2 YNNKEL (reference sequence). V was cut by 5 bases and J by 0 bases, with 13 bases left in between. The CDR3 length is 15 residues. CDR3 in DNA: TGTGCCAGCAGCTCTACCCCAGGGTACCAAGAGACCCAGTACTTC. Translated, it gives CASSSTPGYQETQYF.